This TCR beta chain was captured in a study of radiotherapy plus CTLA-4 blockade in lung cancer. Study-wide background: The study recorded objective responses in roughly 20% of patients and disease control in roughly 34%. Findings and caveats of the study: Peripheral blood showed expansion of tumor-derived TCR clones after radiotherapy and ipilimumab. The best prediction of response reportedly came from early blood T cell clone dynamics, with interferon-beta.

The assay was immunoSEQ multiplex PCR, and TCRdb's table has in-frame clones only and misses some. Among 14,000 to 15,000 clones, around 72% were seen once, and the ten largest hold 46%. Trimming cost V 7 bases and J 4 bases, with 19 bases left between them. The CDR3 length is 15 residues. Germline loops: CDR1 MNHNY, CDR2 SVGAGI (reference sequence). Participants had chemo-refractory metastatic non-small-cell lung cancer and were treated with focal radiation plus ipilimumab CTLA-4 blockade. Concerning this clone: Its specificity is unknown.

This clonotype was obtained from a human donor with non-small cell lung cancer whose response to radiotherapy plus ipilimumab could not be evaluated. The chain joins TRBV6-6 to TRBJ2-5, with D perhaps matching TRBD2 (8 bases). The material sequenced was peripheral blood, taken from a patient treated with radiotherapy plus ipilimumab. CDR3 sequence: CASTRGWSGRETQYF. The CDR3 DNA reads as TGTGCCAGCACCAGGGGGTGGAGCGGGAGAGAGACCCAGTACTTC.